This T cell receptor (beta chain) was observed in a study of T-cell reconstitution after alpha-beta-depleted transplantation in children. In the case of this clonotype: Its matching antigen is unknown.

Germline CDR1 SGHVS, CDR2 FQNEAQ. This CDR3 spans 15 amino acids. Trimming left V 8 bases short and J 4 bases short, with 17 bases between. Construction of the TCRbeta library involved unique molecular identifiers. TCRdb used MiXCR to reprocess the PCR reads, holding one entry per CDR3 protein. The sample yields fewer than 500,000 distinct CDR3 sequences, about 40% seen once. General study results and limits: About two months after transplant, alpha-beta T cells reportedly came from several hundred expanded graft clones.

Sample: PBMCs, taken before TCRalphabeta/CD19-depleted stem cell transplant. The chain employs TRBV7-8 and TRBJ1-4; D gene uncertain. This receptor was obtained from a girl aged 2-9 years with aplastic anemia, due to receive a stem cell transplant. CDR3 amino acids: CASAPATLINEKLFF. The CDR3 region has the DNA TGTGCCAGCGCTCCCGCGACTCTTATTAATGAAAAACTGTTTTTT.